The 18 T cell receptor beta chains presented below share a single source sample, sequenced in a study of blood T cells in healthy people across ages. Alongside a J-beta primer mix, a sample-barcoded 5' primer served in a second PCR lasting roughly 6 to 11 cycles. TCRdb redid the calling of the 5' RACE reads with MiXCR, one entry per CDR3 protein. The table has roughly 800,000 distinct CDR3 sequences, 55% to 75% seen once. Sequencing was done on a sample of blood. All receptors derive from a man in his thirties or forties in good health.

V gene TRBV20-1 combines with J gene TRBJ2-5; TRBD2 matches 8 bases. J was trimmed by 5 bases and V by 6 bases; bases with no gene match: 8. The germline V gene encodes CDR1 DFQATT and CDR2 SNEGSKA (reference sequence). The CDR3 has 13 amino acids. CDR3 amino acids: CSATRGGLETQYF. CDR3 coding DNA: TGCAGTGCCACACGGGGGGGGTTGGAGACCCAGTACTTC.

This clonotype was picked up a small number of times. The rearrangement uses TRBV9 and TRBJ2-7, with D perhaps assigned TRBD1 or TRBD2 (7 bases each). The CDR3 spans 14 residues. CDR1 is SGDLS and CDR2 is YYNGEE in the germline V gene. V was shortened by 7 bases and J by 0 bases, with 14 bases between the two germline ends. Written as DNA, the CDR3 is TGTGCCAGCTCAGCGGGACAGAGCTCCTACGAGCAGTACTTC. This encodes CASSAGQSSYEQYF.

The CDR3 bases are TGCGCCAGCAGCCAATGGGGGGAGGGCCTAGTTAACGGGGAGCTGTTTTTT. This codes for CASSQWGEGLVNGELFF. This chain uses TRBV4-3 with TRBJ2-2, with TRBD2 identical over 7 bases. CDR3 length: 17 residues. CDR1 is LGHNA, CDR2 YSLEER, per germline. V shed 2 bases, J shed 7 bases, and the junction held 13 bases outside the gene matches.

This chain links TRBV30 with TRBJ2-5, with no clear D. The tail of the sequence fits TRBJ2-7 better, so the J call may be wrong. From germline, CDR1 is GTSNPN and CDR2 SVGIG (reference sequence). CDR3 length: 14 residues. In DNA form, the CDR3 reads TGTGCCTGGAAGGTAACTCCAAAAGGAAACGAGCAGTACTTC. Its protein product is CAWKVTPKGNEQYF.

This clonotype was detected only a few times. The V and J genes are TRBV5-6 and TRBJ2-1; weak D call: TRBD1 (5 bases). From germline, CDR1 is SGHDT and CDR2 YYEEEE. V lost 5 bases and J lost 14, with 20 bases in between. The CDR3 totals 13 residues. The CDR3 here is CASRPQVGRAEFF. CDR3 coding DNA: TGTGCCAGCAGACCCCAGGTGGGGCGAGCAGAGTTCTTC.

This clonotype turned up a few times. This chain connects TRBV4-2 to TRBJ2-3, with D unresolved. Per germline, CDR1 LGHNA and CDR2 YNFKEQ. V lost 1 base, J lost 1 base, and 9 bases lay in between. This CDR3 comprises 15 residues. Written as DNA, the CDR3 is TGTGCCAGCAGCCAAGGACCTGGGGGCACAGATACGCAGTATTTT. Residues: CASSQGPGGTDTQYF.

The chain is built from TRBV2 and TRBJ1-4, with D possibly matching TRBD1 (5 bases). The CDR3 runs to 14 residues. V was clipped by 8 bases and J by 0 bases, with 10 bases between them. Germline lookup yields CDR1 SNHLY and CDR2 FYNNEI. The CDR3 reads CASSQGPTNEKLFF. CDR3 nucleotide sequence: TGTGCCAGCTCCCAGGGTCCAACTAATGAAAAACTGTTTTTT.

This clonotype showed up just once. V and J are TRBV10-3 and TRBJ2-6; D not resolved. The germline CDR1 and CDR2 sequences are ENHRY and SYGVKD. This CDR3 has 19 residues. The V gene lost 4 bases and the J gene lost 0 bases, with 19 bases spanning the gap. CDR3 DNA sequence: TGTGCCATCAGTGTAGTTCTTTTGGGGTGGAACTCTGGGGCCAACGTCCTGACTTTC. It yields the protein CAISVVLLGWNSGANVLTF.

This clonotype was found a few times. This chain connects TRBV20-1 to TRBJ2-5; a weak D match, TRBD2 (6 bases). V was pared by 4 bases and J by 5 bases, with 20 bases between. Germline V gives CDR1 DFQATT, CDR2 SNEGSKA (reference sequence). The CDR3 has 15 residues. The CDR3 DNA follows: TGCAGTGCTACTAGGGACTGGGAGACCGAGGAGACCCAGTACTTC. Its protein is CSATRDWETEETQYF.

This clonotype was detected only once. Compared with germline, one end of the junction differs, possibly owing to a read error. The rearrangement links TRBV12-3 or TRBV12-4 to TRBJ2-7; D is perhaps TRBD1 (6 bases). CDR3 length: 15 residues. The CDR3 DNA is TGTGTCAGCAGTTGGGCAGGGGTCCAAGCCTACGAGCAGTACTTC. Amino acids: CVSSWAGVQAYEQYF.

This sequence joins TRBV6-1 and TRBJ1-2; D is unresolved. The CDR3 is 12 amino acids. In germline, CDR1 is MNHNS, CDR2 SASEGT. The V and J ends lost 1 base and 3 bases respectively, with 3 bases between them. The chain's CDR3 is CASSEDHYGYTF. The CDR3 nucleotides are TGTGCCAGCAGTGAAGATCACTATGGCTACACCTTC.

V and J are TRBV29-1 and TRBJ2-1; maybe TRBD1 (5 bases). Trimming pared 1 base from V and 9 bases from J, leaving 16 bases between. The length of the CDR3 is 14 residues. CDR1 and CDR2 from the germline V gene are SQVTM and ANQGSEA. The CDR3 sequence: CSVEVVRAQAEQFF. The CDR3 nucleotides are TGCAGCGTTGAAGTCGTCAGGGCACAGGCTGAGCAGTTCTTC.

CDR3 residues: CASSRQLSSYNEQFF. In DNA, the CDR3 is TGTGCCAGCAGCCGACAGCTGAGCTCCTACAATGAGCAGTTCTTC. This sequence joins TRBV7-9 and TRBJ2-1; D is possibly TRBD1 (5 bases). Germline-derived CDR1 and CDR2 are SEHNR and FQNEAQ (reference sequence). V lost 5 bases and J lost 0, with 11 bases in between. This CDR3 contains 15 residues.

V is TRBV20-1 and J is TRBJ2-5; D gene ambiguous. The germline gives CDR1 DFQATT, CDR2 SNEGSKA (reference sequence). The V gene lost 1 base and the J gene lost 5 bases, with 14 bases spanning the gap. The CDR3 runs to 14 residues. CDR3 DNA: TGCAGTGCTAGAGCGGATTCTAGATCGGAGACCCAGTACTTC. Protein sequence: CSARADSRSETQYF.

The gene calls are TRBV29-1 and TRBJ2-1, with 7 bases lining up with TRBD2. The CDR3 is made up of 12 amino acids. The germline gives CDR1 SQVTM, CDR2 ANQGSEA. The V segment lost 4 bases and the J segment 9 bases; nucleotides outside the gene matches: 6. CDR3 sequence reads: CSVASGNGEQFF. CDR3 DNA sequence: TGCAGCGTTGCGAGCGGGAACGGTGAGCAGTTCTTC.

The chain carries TRBV28 and TRBJ2-5; a weak D match, TRBD1 (5 bases). CDR3 length equals 14 residues. CDR1 and CDR2 from the germline V gene are MDHEN and SYDVKM. Trimming left V 3 bases short and J 1 base short, with 9 bases between. The CDR3: CASSFDRSQETQYF. CDR3 in DNA: TGTGCCAGCAGTTTTGACAGAAGCCAAGAGACCCAGTACTTC.

This clonotype has only one observation. The chain links TRBV29-1 to TRBJ1-1; weak D call: TRBD1 (5 bases). Between the trimmed V and J ends, which lost 7 bases and 2 bases, there was a span of 20 bases. The CDR3 has 15 residues. The germline V gene has CDR1 SQVTM and CDR2 ANQGSEA. CDR3 sequence: CSASGQGGPNTEAFF. CDR3 bases: TGCAGCGCCTCGGGGCAGGGAGGTCCTAACACTGAAGCTTTCTTT.

This clonotype appeared a few times. The gene calls are TRBV27 and TRBJ2-5; D may be TRBD1 (6 bases). V was cut by 2 bases and J by 7 bases, with 8 bases left in between. Germline CDR1 is MNHEY and CDR2 is SMNVEV (reference sequence). CDR3 length: 12 amino acids. CDR3 in DNA: TGTGCCAGCAGTTTAGAAGGGGGGACCCAGTACTTC. It is translated as CASSLEGGTQYF.